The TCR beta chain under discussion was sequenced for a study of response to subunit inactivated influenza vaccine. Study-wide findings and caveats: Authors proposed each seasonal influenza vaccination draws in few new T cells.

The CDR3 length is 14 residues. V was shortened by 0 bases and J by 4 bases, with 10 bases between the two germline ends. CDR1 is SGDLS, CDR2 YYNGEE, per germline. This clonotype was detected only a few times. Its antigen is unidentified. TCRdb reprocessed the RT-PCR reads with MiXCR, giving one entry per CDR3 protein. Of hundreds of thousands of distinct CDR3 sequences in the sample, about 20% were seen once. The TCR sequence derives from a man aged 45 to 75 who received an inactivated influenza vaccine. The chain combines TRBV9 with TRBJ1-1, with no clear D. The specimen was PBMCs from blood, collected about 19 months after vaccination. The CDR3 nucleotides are TGTGCCAGCAGCGTAGCTGGATGGGGCACTGAAGCTTTCTTT. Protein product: CASSVAGWGTEAFF. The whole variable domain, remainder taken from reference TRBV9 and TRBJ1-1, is DSGVTQTPKHLITATGQRVTLRCSPRSGDLSVYWYQQSLDQGLQFLIQYYNGEERAKGNILERFSAQQFPDLHSELNLSSLELGDSALYFCASSVAGWGTEAFFGQGTRLTVV.